This T cell receptor beta chain originates from a study of blood T cell repertoires in COVID-19. Using immunoSEQ multiplex PCR, the repertoire was profiled, and TCRdb retains in-frame clones only, with some absent. The sample lists under 300,000 clones; around 88% were seen once. The source is a man older than 75 with acute or convalescent COVID-19. Input material: peripheral blood.

CDR3: CASRLGEGSYSTF. The CDR3 DNA follows: TGTGCCAGCAGGCTGGGGGAGGGGTCCTACTCCACCTTC. The chain uses TRBV12-3 or TRBV12-4 and TRBJ1-2; tentatively, D is TRBD1 (5 bases). Deletions cut 6 bases from V and 13 bases from J, with 21 bases between. CDR3 length: 13 residues.